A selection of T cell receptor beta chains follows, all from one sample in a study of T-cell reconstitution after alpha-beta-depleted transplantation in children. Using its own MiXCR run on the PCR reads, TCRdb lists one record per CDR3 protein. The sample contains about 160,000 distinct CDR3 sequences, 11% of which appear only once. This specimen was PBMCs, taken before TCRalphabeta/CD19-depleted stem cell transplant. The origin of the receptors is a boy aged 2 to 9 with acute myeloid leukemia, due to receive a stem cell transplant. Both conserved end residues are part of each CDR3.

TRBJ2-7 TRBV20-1 CSAELAASGRGEQYF
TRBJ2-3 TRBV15 CATGTGIGDTQYF
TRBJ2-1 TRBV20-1 CSAVGRSYSYNEQFF
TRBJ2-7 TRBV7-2 CASSPRYTQRSYEQYF
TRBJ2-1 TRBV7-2 CASSLERSNEQFF
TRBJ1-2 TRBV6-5 CASSYSGGLNYGYTF
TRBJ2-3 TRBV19 CASSPQASSTDTQYF
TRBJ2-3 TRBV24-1 CATSDSRGTDTQYF
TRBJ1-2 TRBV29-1 CSVTGPGGDYTF
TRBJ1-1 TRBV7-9 CASSLTGPRTEAFF
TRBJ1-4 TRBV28 CASSLGLGEKLFF
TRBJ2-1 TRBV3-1 CASSHLGNEQFF
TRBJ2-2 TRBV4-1 CASSQVLANTGELFF
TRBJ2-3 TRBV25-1 CASSELGIADTQYF
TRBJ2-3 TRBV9 CASSPRVAGGPDTQYF
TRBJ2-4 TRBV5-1 CASSLRTENIQYF
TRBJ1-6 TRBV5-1 CASSSGTDNSPLHF
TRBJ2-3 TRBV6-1 CASGRGDTQYF
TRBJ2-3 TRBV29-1 CSTRTASTSTDTQYF
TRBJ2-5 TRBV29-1 CSVDRTSGGLSNFTETQYF
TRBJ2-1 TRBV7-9 CASSLHPNEQFF
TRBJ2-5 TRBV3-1 CASSQDSPVGETQYF
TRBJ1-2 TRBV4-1 CASSQDRRGQRPLGYTF
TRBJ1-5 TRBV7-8 CASSLRGTNQPQHF
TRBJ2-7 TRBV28 CASSLLGRGTGEQYF
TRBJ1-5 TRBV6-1 CASSPLVYNQPQHF
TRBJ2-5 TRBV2 CASRPGTGGETQYF
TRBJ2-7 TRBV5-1 CASSSGYGRAESIFPYEQYF
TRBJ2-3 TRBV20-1 CSARDILTRETDTQYF
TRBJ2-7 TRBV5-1 CASIKLGQEGHEQYF
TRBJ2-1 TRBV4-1 CASSPRLLGYNEQFF
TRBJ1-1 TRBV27 CASSLYTGVDTEAFF
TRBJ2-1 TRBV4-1 CASSRPGLAGNNEQFF
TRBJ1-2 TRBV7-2 CASSFVTGGYTF
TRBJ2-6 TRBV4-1 CASSQESGANVLTF
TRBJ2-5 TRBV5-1 CASSFLGDERGTQYF
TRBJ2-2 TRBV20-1 CSVSGNTGELFF
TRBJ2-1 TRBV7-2 CASRYYNEQFF
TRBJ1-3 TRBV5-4 CASSLKSSGNTIYF
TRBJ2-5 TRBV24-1 CATSDTTLGTGKETQYF
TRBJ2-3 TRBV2 CARWKGLAGGTDTQYF
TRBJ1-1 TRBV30 CAWSVGFMGAFF
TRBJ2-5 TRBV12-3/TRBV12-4 CASSRDSMYQETQYF
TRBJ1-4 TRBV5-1 CASSLGDRGNEKLFF
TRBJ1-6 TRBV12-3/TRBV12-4 CASNRGLDNSPLHF
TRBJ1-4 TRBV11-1 CASSSSVLKGATTNEKLFF
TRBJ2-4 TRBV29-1 CSVEEGTTTNIQYF